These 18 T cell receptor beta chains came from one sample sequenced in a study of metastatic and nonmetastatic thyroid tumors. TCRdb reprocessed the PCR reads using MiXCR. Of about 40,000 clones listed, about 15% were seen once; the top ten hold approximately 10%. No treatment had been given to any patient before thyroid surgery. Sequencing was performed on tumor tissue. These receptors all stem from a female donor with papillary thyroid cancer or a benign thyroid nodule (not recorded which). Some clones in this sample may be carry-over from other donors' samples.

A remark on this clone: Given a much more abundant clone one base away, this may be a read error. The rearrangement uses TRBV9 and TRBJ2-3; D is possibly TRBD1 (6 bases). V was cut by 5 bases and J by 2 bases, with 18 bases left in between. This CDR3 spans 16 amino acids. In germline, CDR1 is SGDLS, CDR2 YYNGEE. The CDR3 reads CASSFTQGATTDTQYF. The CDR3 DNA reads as TGTGCCAGCAGTTTTACACAGGGAGCGACCACAGATACGCAGTATTTT.

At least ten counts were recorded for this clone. CDR3 protein: CASSYSMRGAEKLFF. In DNA, the CDR3 is TGTGCCAGCAGTTACTCGATGAGGGGGGCTGAAAAACTGTTTTTT. The rearrangement uses TRBV6-6 and TRBJ1-4, with a weak D call TRBD1 (6 bases). Trimming cost V 0 bases and J 7 bases, with 12 bases left between them. Germline assignment: CDR1 MNHNY and CDR2 SVGAGI (reference sequence). The CDR3 loop spans 15 amino acids.

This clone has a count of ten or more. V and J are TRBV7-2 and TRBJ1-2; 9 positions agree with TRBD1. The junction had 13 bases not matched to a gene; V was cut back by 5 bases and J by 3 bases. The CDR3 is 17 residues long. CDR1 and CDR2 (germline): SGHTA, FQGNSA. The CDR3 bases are TGTGCCAGCAGCCTGGGACAGGGATATCGTGCGTACTATGGCTACACCTTC. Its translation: CASSLGQGYRAYYGYTF. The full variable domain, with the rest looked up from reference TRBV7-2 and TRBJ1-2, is GAGVSQSPSNKVTEKGKDVELRCDPISGHTALYWYRQSLGQGLEFLIYFQGNSAPDKSGLPSDRFSAERTGGSVSTLTIQRTQQEDSAVYLCASSLGQGYRAYYGYTFGSGTRLTVV.

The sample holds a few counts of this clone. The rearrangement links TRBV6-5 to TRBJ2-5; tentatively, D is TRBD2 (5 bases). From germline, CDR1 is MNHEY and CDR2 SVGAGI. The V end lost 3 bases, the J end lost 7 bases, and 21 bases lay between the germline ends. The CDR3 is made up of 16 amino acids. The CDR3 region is CASSYRGIHSLGTQYF. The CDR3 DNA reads TGTGCCAGCAGTTATCGGGGAATTCATAGTCTGGGGACCCAGTACTTC.

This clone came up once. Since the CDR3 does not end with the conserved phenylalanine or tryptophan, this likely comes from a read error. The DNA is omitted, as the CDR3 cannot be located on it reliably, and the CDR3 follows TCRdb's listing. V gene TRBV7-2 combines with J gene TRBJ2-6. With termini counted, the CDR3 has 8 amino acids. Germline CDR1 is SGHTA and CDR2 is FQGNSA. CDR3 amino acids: CASSLGAG.

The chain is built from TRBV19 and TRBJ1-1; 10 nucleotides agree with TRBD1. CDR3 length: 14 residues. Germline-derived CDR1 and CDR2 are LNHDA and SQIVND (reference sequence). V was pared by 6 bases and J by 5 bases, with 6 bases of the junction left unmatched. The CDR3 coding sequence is TGTGCCAGTAGCATTCGGGACAGGGGTACTGAAGCTTTCTTT. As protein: CASSIRDRGTEAFF.

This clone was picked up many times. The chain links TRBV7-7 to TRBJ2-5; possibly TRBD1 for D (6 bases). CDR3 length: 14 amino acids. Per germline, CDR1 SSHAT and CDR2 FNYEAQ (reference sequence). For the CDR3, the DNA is TGTGCTGCACACGCCAGGGGATTTAGGGAGACCCAGTACTTC. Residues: CAAHARGFRETQYF.

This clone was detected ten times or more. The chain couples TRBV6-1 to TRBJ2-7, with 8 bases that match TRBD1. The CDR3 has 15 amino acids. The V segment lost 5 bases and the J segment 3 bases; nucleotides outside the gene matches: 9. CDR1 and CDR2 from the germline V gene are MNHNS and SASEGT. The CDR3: CASSLSQGAVYEQYF. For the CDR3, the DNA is TGTGCCAGCAGTTTGAGCCAGGGGGCGGTCTACGAGCAGTACTTC.

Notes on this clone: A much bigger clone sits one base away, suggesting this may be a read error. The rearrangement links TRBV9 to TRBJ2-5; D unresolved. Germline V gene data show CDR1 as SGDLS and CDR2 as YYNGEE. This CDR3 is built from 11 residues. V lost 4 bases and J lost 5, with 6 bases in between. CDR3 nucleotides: TGTGCCAGCAGCACCCTGGAGACCCAGTACTTC. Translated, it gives CASSTLETQYF.

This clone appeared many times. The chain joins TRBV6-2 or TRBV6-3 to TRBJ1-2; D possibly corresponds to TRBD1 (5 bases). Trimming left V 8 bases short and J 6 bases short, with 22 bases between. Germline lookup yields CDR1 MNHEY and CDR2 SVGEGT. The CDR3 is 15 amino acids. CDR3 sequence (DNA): TGTGCCAGCCTTTTGGCGCAGGGCCCGCGAGATGGCTACACCTTC. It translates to CASLLAQGPRDGYTF.

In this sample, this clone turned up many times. The CDR3 sequence is CASAVSHSTNTEAFF. The DNA for the CDR3 is TGTGCCAGTGCAGTCAGCCACTCTACGAACACTGAAGCTTTCTTT. The chain recombines TRBV19 with TRBJ1-1; D not resolved. Germline V gives CDR1 LNHDA, CDR2 SQIVND (reference sequence). V lost 8 bases and J lost 1, with 17 bases in between. The CDR3 runs 15 residues.

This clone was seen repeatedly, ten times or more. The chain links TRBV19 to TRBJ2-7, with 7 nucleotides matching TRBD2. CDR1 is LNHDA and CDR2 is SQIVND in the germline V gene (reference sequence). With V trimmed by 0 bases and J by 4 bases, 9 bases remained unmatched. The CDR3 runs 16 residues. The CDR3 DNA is TGTGCCAGTAGTATAGATTCAGCTAGCGGAGATTACGAGCAGTACTTC. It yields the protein CASSIDSASGDYEQYF. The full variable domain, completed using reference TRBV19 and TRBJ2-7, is DGGITQSPKYLFRKEGQNVTLSCEQNLNHDAMYWYRQDPGQGLRLIYYSQIVNDFQKGDIAEGYSVSREKKESFPLTVTSAQKNPTAFYLCASSIDSASGDYEQYFGPGTRLTVT.

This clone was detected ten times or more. CDR3 DNA: TGCGCCAGCAGCCCACGCGGGACAGGGGCCTCTGGGGCCAACGTCCTGACTTTC. Translating gives CASSPRGTGASGANVLTF. V is TRBV5-1 and J is TRBJ2-6; 10 nucleotides line up with TRBD1. CDR3 size: 18 residues. Losses at the gene ends were 4 bases for V and 0 bases for J; bases not matched to a gene: 7. Germline CDR1 is SGHRS and CDR2 is YFSETQ. Together with reference TRBV5-1 and TRBJ2-6, the CDR3 gives the full variable domain: KAGVTQTPRYLIKTRGQQVTLSCSPISGHRSVSWYQQTPGQGLQFLFEYFSETQRNKGNFPGRFSGRQFSNSRSEMNVSTLELGDSALYLCASSPRGTGASGANVLTFGAGSRLTVL.

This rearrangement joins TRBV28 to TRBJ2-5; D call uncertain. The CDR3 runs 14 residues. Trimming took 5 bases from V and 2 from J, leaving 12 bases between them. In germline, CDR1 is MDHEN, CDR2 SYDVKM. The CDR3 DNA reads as TGTGCCAGCAGTACACCATACGGACAAGAGACCCAGTACTTC. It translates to CASSTPYGQETQYF.

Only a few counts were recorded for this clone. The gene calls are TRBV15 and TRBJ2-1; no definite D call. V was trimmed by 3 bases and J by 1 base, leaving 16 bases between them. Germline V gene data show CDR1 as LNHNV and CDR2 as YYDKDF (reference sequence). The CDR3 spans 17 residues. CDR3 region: CATSRNKAFRSYNEQFF. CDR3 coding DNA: TGTGCCACCAGCAGGAATAAAGCGTTCCGTTCCTACAATGAGCAGTTCTTC.

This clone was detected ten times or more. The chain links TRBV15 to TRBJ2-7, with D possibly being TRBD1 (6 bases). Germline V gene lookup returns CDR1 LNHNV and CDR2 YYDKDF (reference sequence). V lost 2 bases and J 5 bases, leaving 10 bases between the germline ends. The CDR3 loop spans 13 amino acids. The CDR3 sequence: CATSRNRVDEQYF. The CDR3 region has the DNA TGTGCCACCAGCAGAAACAGGGTGGACGAGCAGTACTTC.

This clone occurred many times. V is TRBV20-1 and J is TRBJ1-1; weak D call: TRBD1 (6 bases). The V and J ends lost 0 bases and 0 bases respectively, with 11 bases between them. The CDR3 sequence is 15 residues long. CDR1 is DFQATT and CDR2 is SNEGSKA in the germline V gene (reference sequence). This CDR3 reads CSARDLGALNTEAFF. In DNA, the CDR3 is TGCAGTGCTAGAGATCTGGGGGCCCTGAACACTGAAGCTTTCTTT.

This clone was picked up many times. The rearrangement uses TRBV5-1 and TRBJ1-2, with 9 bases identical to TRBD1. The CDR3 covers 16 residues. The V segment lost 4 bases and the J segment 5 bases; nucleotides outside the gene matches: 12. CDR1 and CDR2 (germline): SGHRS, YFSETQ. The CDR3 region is CASSSGTGLIVYGYTF. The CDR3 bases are TGCGCCAGCAGCAGCGGGACAGGGTTAATAGTTTATGGCTACACCTTC.